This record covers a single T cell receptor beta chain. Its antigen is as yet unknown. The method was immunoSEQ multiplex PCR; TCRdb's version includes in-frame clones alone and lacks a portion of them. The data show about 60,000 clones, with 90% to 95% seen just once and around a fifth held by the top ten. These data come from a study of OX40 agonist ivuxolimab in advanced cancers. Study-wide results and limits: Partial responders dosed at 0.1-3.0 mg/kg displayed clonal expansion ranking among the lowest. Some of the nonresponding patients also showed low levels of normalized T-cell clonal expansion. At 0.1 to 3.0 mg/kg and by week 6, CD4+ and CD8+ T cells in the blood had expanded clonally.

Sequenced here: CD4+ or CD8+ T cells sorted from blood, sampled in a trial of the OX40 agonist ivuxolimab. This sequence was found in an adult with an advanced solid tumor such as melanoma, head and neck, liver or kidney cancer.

The CDR3 region has the DNA TGTGCCAGCAGTTACAGGGGCTCCCTACTCAACGAGCAGTACTTC. The encoded protein is CASSYRGSLLNEQYF. This sequence joins TRBV6-5 and TRBJ2-7; perhaps TRBD1 as D (5 bases). Germline values: CDR1 MNHEY, CDR2 SVGAGI. This CDR3 has 15 residues. Trimming removed 2 bases at V and 5 bases at J, with 16 bases between.